Listed below are T cell receptor beta chains from one sample, sequenced in a study of T cells in Graves' hyperthyroidism and ophthalmopathy. TCRdb analysed the multiplex PCR reads with MiXCR anew, one entry per CDR3 protein. Found here are hundreds of thousands of distinct CDR3 sequences, about half of them singletons; the top ten hold roughly 8.2%. The sequencing input was peripheral blood or thyroid tissue (not recorded which). Source of these receptors: a woman aged 18 to 35 with Graves' hyperthyroidism. The CDR3 runs from the conserved cysteine through the conserved F or W.

cdr3_length	j_call	v_call	cdr3_aa
16	TRBJ2-7	TRBV2	CASSVGLAGEPNEQYF
13	TRBJ1-6	TRBV11-1	CASSFGYGSPLHF
15	TRBJ1-1	TRBV7-9	CASSQDSVRFRGRDF
13	TRBJ2-5	TRBV29-1	CSVKTGGLETQYF
13	TRBJ2-7	TRBV7-9	CASSLAATSWQYF
15	TRBJ2-5	TRBV13	CASSFLVSGRETQYF
17	TRBJ2-2	TRBV7-3	CASSLNGLAGVSGELFF
16	.	TRBV2	CASSEKAAAGIYEQFF
15	TRBJ2-7	TRBV11-2	CASKIGGLSSYEQYF
18	TRBJ1-4	TRBV29-1	CSARQGGQPQHFGEKLFF
16	TRBJ1-2	TRBV7-9	CASSFKGRQGPNGYTF
14	TRBJ2-6	TRBV2	CAKYRGPGANVLTF
15	TRBJ1-4	TRBV2	CASRPDFPTNEKLFF
12	TRBJ2-7	TRBV19	CASRGRGTEQYF
15	TRBJ1-5	TRBV7-6	CASSLGLRGFEPQHF
14	TRBJ2-5	TRBV6-1	CASSERHRDETQYF
11	TRBJ2-7	TRBV15	CATSRAYEQYF
14	TRBJ2-6	TRBV20-1	CSAIGVSGANVLTF
14	TRBJ1-1	TRBV25-1	CASSEWQGTTEAFF
18	TRBJ2-2	TRBV7-2	CASSLVFRRELNTGELFF
14	TRBJ1-2	TRBV11-2	CASSLGRHQGGDYF
16	TRBJ2-5	TRBV12-3/TRBV12-4	CASSFGTGWYQETQYF
14	TRBJ2-2	TRBV7-9	CASSLTSGVGELFF
15	TRBJ2-6	TRBV15	CATSSGGTGANVLTF
14	TRBJ1-1	TRBV10-3	CAISEVTLNTEAFF
13	TRBJ1-5	TRBV2	CASSEWDRGLQHF
15	TRBJ1-2	TRBV7-2	CASSTMGTGPYGYTF
17	TRBJ2-7	TRBV25-1	CASTQKLAGERPYEQYF
15	TRBJ1-1	TRBV10-3	CAISDTGGKNTEAFF
16	TRBJ1-5	TRBV2	CASTAAGGVRNQPQHF
14	TRBJ2-7	TRBV10-3	CAISQTGKEFEQYF
13	TRBJ1-2	TRBV29-1	CSVSGTGGYGYTF
14	TRBJ1-2	TRBV7-2	CASSQGEGMNGYTF
13	TRBJ2-5	TRBV7-9	CASSLVGAETQYF
14	TRBJ2-5	TRBV7-9	CASSPGLGWETQYF
15	TRBJ2-7	TRBV5-1	CASSLVLGAPHEQYF
15	TRBJ2-5	TRBV12-3/TRBV12-4	CASSPGTGGQETQYF
12	TRBJ1-2	TRBV20-1	CSAADSYYGYTF
14	TRBJ2-7	TRBV2	CASSDGSYQDEQYF
15	TRBJ1-5	TRBV7-8	CASSQDRLRNQPQHF
14	TRBJ2-5	TRBV2	CASSNRGLQETQYF
13	TRBJ1-1	TRBV7-8	CASSFDKNTVAFF
13	TRBJ1-1	TRBV12-3/TRBV12-4	CASSSRRGTEAFF
17	TRBJ1-6	TRBV5-6	CASRPAGQSSYNSPLHF
12	TRBJ1-2	TRBV29-1	CSRDRGDYGYTF
17	TRBJ2-6	TRBV14	CASSQDGSGPGANVLTF
16	TRBJ2-7	TRBV2	CASSEVGTSGRGGQYF
14	TRBJ1-2	TRBV10-3	CAIQRRGPNYGYTF
11	TRBJ1-1	TRBV20-1	CSARMTTEAFF
18	TRBJ1-6	TRBV7-3	CASSLGMTGVAYNSPLHF
14	TRBJ2-7	TRBV5-1	CASSLEGAPYEQYF
14	TRBJ2-2	TRBV6-5	CASSPGANTGELFF
13	TRBJ2-7	TRBV7-9	CASSLERFYEQYF
14	TRBJ1-5	TRBV2	CASSEEGGSQPQHF
15	TRBJ2-7	TRBV10-3	CASSLPGQQSYEQYF